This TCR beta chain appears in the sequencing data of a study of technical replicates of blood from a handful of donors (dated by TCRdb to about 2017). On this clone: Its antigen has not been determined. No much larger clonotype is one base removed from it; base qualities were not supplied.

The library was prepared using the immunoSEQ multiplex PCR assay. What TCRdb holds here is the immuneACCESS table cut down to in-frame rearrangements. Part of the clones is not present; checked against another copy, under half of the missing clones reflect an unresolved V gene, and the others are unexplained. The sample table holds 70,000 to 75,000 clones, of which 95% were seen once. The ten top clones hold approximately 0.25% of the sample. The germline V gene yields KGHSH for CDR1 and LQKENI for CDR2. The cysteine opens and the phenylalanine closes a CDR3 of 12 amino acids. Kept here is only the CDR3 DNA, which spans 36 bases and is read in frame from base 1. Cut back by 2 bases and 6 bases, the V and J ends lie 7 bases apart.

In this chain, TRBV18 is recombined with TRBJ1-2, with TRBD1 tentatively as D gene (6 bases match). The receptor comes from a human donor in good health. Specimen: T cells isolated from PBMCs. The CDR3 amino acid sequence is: CASSPAGDGYTF. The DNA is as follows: TGTGCCAGCTCACCAGCAGGGGATGGCTACACCTTC.